These T cell receptor beta chains were read from a single sample in a study of T cell repertoires in cytomegalovirus infection. TCRdb reprocessed the reads with MiXCR, giving one entry per CDR3 protein. Here the sample spans some 900,000 distinct CDR3 sequences, less than 35% being singletons. Their antigens are not known. Source: cultured CD8+ T cells from PBMCs, taken from culture after CMV antigen stimulation. The receptors were sampled from a human donor in good health (CMV status not recorded). Some clones in this sample may be carry-over from other donors' samples. The CDR3 runs from the conserved cysteine through the conserved F or W. Each record gives: clone size, D gene, J gene, CDR3 length, V gene, CDR3 DNA, CDR3 protein. The D gene is left open where the match is weak. The size of a clone is reported for some rows only, either as once, few or many, or as a class for expanded clones.

>-|-|TRBJ2-1|17|TRBV19
TGTGCCAGTAGTATTGCAGGTTCCATCCCATTCTACAATGAGCAGTTCTTC
CASSIAGSIPFYNEQFF
>few|TRBD1|TRBJ2-2|17|TRBV2
TGTGCCAGCAAACCGGGACAGGGGATCGGATTGGCCGGGGAGCTGTTTTTT
CASKPGQGIGLAGELFF
>few|-|TRBJ1-1|18|TRBV9
TGTGCCAGCAGCGTAGGCTCAATAGGTCCTTACATGAACACTGAAGCTTTCTTT
CASSVGSIGPYMNTEAFF
>many|-|TRBJ1-1|11|TRBV4-1
TGCGCCAGCAGCCAAGGTCGTGAAGCTTTCTTT
CASSQGREAFF
>-|TRBD1|TRBJ1-1|14|TRBV12-3/TRBV12-4
TGTGCCAGCAGTCGACAGGGGAAGAGCACTGAAGCTTTCTTT
CASSRQGKSTEAFF
>few|-|TRBJ1-3|18|TRBV14
TGTGCCAGCAGCCAAGGTTTTTGGAGGGGCTCAAAAGGAAACACCATATATTTT
CASSQGFWRGSKGNTIYF
>-|-|TRBJ2-2|15|TRBV5-1
TGCGCCAGCAGCTGGGACCTCCCAAACACCGGGGAGCTGTTTTTT
CASSWDLPNTGELFF
>-|-|TRBJ1-2|14|TRBV7-6
TGTGCCAGCAGCGCACAAATCCTGCCCCATGGCTACACCTTC
CASSAQILPHGYTF
>-|TRBD1|TRBJ1-1|16|TRBV7-8
TGTGCCAGCAGCCCTACAGGGGGCTTAATGAACACTGAAGCTTTCTTT
CASSPTGGLMNTEAFF
>-|TRBD1|TRBJ1-2|14|TRBV29-1
TGCAGCGTTAGACAGGGGGCAACGAACTATGGCTACACCTTC
CSVRQGATNYGYTF
>-|-|TRBJ1-2|15|TRBV27
TGTGCCAGCAGTTTATATACAGGGTATAACTATGGCTACACCTTC
CASSLYTGYNYGYTF
>-|-|TRBJ1-3|22|TRBV12-3/TRBV12-4
TGTGCCAGCAGTCCCCCATTTGGGACCGGGACCGGCATCCCGGAGGCTGGAAACACCATATATTTT
CASSPPFGTGTGIPEAGNTIYF
>-|-|TRBJ2-1|13|TRBV7-2
TGTGCCAGCAGGCTTGACTTTTACAATGAGCAGTTCTTC
CASRLDFYNEQFF
>few|-|TRBJ2-7|14|TRBV12-3/TRBV12-4
TGTGCCAGCAGCTTGGGGCGGGTAGGCTACGAGCAGTACTTC
CASSLGRVGYEQYF
>few|-|TRBJ2-5|12|TRBV10-3
TGTGCCATCAGGACCACCCAAGAGACCCAGTACTTC
CAIRTTQETQYF
>-|TRBD1|TRBJ1-2|14|TRBV6-6
TGTGCCAGCAGCCTCCGACAGGGTTCAGATGGCTACACCTTC
CASSLRQGSDGYTF
>few|-|TRBJ1-3|17|TRBV7-6
TGTGCCAGCAGCTACACCACCAGCCCCGGGAGCGGAAACACCATATATTTT
CASSYTTSPGSGNTIYF
>-|-|TRBJ1-1|13|TRBV10-2
TGCGCCAGCAAGACAGTAGGTAACACTGAAGCTTTCTTT
CASKTVGNTEAFF
>once|TRBD1|TRBJ1-1|14|TRBV11-2
TGTGCCAGCAGCTTATGGGGTTCAAAGACAGGGGCCTTCTTT
CASSLWGSKTGAFF
>-|TRBD2|TRBJ2-2|18|TRBV4-1
TGCGCCAGCAGCCCCGCGATTTACAGCGGGGGGGCCATCGGGGAGCTGTTTTTT
CASSPAIYSGGAIGELFF
>many|-|TRBJ2-3|14|TRBV7-6
TGTGCCAGCAGGTTAACGGTGGGGGCAGATACGCAGTATTTT
CASRLTVGADTQYF
>many|TRBD2|TRBJ2-5|13|TRBV12-3/TRBV12-4
TGTGCCAGCAAGCGGGGTGGAGGAGAGACCCAGTACTTC
CASKRGGGETQYF